This TCR beta chain appears in the sequencing data of a study of glioma-infiltrating T cells after dendritic cell vaccination. Overall study: Between the early 2000s and the early 2010s, patients got autologous tumor lysate-pulsed dendritic cell vaccines.

Profiling relied on immunoSEQ multiplex PCR, and the TCRdb table lists in-frame clones only, not all of them. The repertoire includes 75,000 to 85,000 clones, roughly 84% of them detected once, and approximately 2% sits in the top ten. Germline V gene sequence: CDR1 SGHRS, CDR2 YFSETQ. This CDR3 region has 16 residues. J gave up 7 bases and V 0 bases, and 10 bases lay outside the gene matches. Time point defined: after dendritic cell vaccination, including at tumor progression/relapse. Fresh-frozen tumor tissue and more than two years of survival data were available for all. Blood PBMC samples: pre-vaccination, two weeks post third vaccination, and at tumor progression.

The material sequenced was blood, taken after dendritic cell vaccination. This receptor was identified in a human donor with glioblastoma. The chain uses TRBV5-1 and TRBJ2-7; 10 nucleotides align to TRBD2. The CDR3 region has the DNA TGCGCCAGCAGCTTGGCAATAGCGGGAGGTGGAGGAGAGCAGTACTTC. Residues: CASSLAIAGGGGEQYF.